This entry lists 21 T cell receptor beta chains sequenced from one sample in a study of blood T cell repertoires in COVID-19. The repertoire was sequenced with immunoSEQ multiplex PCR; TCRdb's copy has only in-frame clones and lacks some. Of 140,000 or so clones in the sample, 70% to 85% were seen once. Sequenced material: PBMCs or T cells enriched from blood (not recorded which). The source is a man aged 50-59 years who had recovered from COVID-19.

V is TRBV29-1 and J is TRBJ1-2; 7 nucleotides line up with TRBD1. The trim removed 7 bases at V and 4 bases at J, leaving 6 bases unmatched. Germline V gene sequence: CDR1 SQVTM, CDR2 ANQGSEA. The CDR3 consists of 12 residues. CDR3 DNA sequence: TGCAGCGCGATGGGACAGTTCTATGGCTACACCTTC. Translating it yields CSAMGQFYGYTF.

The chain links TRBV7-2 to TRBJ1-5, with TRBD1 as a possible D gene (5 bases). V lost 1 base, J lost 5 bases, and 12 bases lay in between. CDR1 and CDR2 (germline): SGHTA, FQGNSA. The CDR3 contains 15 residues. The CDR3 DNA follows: TGTGCCAGCAGCTTAGGATGGGGCAGCGATCAGCCCCAGCATTTT. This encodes CASSLGWGSDQPQHF.

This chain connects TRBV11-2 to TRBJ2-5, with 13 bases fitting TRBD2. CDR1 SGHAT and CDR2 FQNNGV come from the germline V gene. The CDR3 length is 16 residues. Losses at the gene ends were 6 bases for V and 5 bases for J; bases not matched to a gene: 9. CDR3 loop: CASRPPGLAGRETQYF. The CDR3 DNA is TGTGCCAGCAGGCCACCGGGACTAGCGGGGAGGGAGACCCAGTACTTC.

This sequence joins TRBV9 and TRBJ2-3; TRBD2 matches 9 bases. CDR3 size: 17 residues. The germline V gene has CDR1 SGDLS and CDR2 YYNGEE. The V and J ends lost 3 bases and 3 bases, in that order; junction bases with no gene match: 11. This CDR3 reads CASSDFSSGGPTDTQYF. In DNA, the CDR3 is TGTGCCAGCAGCGACTTTAGCAGCGGGGGGCCGACAGATACGCAGTATTTT.

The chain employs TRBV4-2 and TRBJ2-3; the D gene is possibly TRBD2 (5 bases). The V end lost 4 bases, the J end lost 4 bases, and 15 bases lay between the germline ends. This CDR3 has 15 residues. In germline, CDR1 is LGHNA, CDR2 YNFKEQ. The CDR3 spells CASSPQLVRADTQYF. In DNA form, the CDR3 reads TGTGCCAGCAGCCCCCAACTAGTTCGCGCAGATACGCAGTATTTT.

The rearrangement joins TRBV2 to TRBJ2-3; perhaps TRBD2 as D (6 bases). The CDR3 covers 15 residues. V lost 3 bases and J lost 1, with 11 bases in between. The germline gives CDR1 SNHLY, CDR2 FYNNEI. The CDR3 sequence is CASSEGGLRTDTQYF. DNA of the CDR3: TGTGCCAGCAGTGAGGGGGGACTCCGCACAGATACGCAGTATTTT.

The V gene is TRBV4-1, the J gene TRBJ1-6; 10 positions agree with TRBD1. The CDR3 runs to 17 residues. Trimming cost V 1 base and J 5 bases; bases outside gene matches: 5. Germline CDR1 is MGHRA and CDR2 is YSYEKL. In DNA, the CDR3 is TGCGCCAGCAGCCAAGTGGGACAGGGGATCCATAATTCACCCCTCCACTTT. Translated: CASSQVGQGIHNSPLHF.

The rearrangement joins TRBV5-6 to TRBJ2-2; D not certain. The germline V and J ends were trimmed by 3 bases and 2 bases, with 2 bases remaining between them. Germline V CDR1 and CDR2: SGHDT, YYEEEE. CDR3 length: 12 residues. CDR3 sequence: CASSSNTGELFF. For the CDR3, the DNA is TGTGCCAGCAGCTCTAACACCGGGGAGCTGTTTTTT.

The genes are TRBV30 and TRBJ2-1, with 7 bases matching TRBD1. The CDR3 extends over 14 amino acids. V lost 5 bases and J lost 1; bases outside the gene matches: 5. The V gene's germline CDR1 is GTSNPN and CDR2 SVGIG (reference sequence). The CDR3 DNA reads TGTGCCTGGGTGGGACAGATTTCCTACAATGAGCAGTTCTTC. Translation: CAWVGQISYNEQFF.

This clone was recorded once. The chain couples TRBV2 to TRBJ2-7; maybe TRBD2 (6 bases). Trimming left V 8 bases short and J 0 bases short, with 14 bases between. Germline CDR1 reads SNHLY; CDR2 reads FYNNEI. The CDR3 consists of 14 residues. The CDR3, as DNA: TGTGCCAGCCGGAGGGACTTGAGCTCCTACGAGCAGTACTTC. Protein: CASRRDLSSYEQYF.

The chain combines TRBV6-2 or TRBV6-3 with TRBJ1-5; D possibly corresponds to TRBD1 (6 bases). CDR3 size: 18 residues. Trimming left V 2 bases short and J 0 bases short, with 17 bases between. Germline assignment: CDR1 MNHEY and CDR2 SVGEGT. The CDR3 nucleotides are TGTGCCAGCAGTTACGCCAAATTAGGACAGAATAGCAATCAGCCCCAGCATTTT. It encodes CASSYAKLGQNSNQPQHF.

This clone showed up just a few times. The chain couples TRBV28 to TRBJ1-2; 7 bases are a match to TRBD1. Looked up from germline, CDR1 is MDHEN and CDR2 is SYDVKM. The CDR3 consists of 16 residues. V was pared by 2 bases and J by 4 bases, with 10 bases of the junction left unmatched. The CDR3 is CASSLGRAGGSYGYTF. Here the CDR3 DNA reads TGTGCCAGCAGTTTAGGCAGGGCAGGGGGTTCCTATGGCTACACCTTC.

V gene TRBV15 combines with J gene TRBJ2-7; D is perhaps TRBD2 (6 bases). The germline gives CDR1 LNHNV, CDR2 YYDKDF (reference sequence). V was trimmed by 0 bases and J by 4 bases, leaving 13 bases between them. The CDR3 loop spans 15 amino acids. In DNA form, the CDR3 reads TGTGCCACCAGCAGAGATCCCGGGGGTCAGTACGAGCAGTACTTC. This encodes CATSRDPGGQYEQYF.

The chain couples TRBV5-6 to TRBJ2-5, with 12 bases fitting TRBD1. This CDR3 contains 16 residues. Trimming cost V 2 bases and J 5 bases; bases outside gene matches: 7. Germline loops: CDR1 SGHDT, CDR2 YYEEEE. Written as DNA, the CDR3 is TGTGCCAGCAGCTTAGGCGGGGGACAGGGGGCTGAGACCCAGTACTTC. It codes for CASSLGGGQGAETQYF. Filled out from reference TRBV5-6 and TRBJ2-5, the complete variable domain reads DAGVTQSPTHLIKTRGQQVTLRCSPKSGHDTVSWYQQALGQGPQFIFQYYEEEERQRGNFPDRFSGHQFPNYSSELNVNALLLGDSALYLCASSLGGGQGAETQYFGPGTRLLVL.

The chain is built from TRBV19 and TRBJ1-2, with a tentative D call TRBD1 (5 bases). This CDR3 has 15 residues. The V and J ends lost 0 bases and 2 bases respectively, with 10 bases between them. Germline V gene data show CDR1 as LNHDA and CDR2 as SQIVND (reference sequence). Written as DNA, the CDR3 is TGTGCCAGTAGTATAGACGGGGGAAGGAACTATGGCTACACCTTC. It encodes CASSIDGGRNYGYTF.

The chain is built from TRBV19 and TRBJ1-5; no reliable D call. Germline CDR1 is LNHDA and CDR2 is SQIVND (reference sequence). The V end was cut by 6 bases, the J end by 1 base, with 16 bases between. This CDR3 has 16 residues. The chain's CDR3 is CASSIRTGGSNQPQHF. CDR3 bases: TGTGCCAGTAGCATCAGGACCGGCGGGAGCAATCAGCCCCAGCATTTT. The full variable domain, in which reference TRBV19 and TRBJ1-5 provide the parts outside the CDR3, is DGGITQSPKYLFRKEGQNVTLSCEQNLNHDAMYWYRQDPGQGLRLIYYSQIVNDFQKGDIAEGYSVSREKKESFPLTVTSAQKNPTAFYLCASSIRTGGSNQPQHFGDGTRLSIL.

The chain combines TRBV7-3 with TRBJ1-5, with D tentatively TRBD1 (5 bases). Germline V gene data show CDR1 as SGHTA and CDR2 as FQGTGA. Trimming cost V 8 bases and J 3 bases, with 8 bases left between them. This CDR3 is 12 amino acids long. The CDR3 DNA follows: TGTGCCAGCGGGGACTTCAATCAGCCCCAGCATTTT. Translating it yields CASGDFNQPQHF.

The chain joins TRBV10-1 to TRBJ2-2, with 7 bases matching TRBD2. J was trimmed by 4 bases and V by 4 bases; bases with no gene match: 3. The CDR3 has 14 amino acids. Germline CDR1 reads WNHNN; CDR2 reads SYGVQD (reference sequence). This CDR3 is CASSVGGGTGELFF. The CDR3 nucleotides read TGCGCCAGCAGTGTTGGCGGGGGCACCGGGGAGCTGTTTTTT.

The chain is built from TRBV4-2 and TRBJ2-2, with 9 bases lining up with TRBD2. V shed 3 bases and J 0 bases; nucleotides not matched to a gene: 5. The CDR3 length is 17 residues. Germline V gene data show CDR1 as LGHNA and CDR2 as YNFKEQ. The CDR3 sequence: CASSQDPSGANTGELFF. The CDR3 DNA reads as TGTGCCAGCAGCCAGGACCCTAGCGGGGCGAACACCGGGGAGCTGTTTTTT.

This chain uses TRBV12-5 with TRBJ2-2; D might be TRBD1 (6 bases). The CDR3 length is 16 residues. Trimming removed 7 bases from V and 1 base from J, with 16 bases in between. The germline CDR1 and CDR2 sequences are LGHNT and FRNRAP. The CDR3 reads CASARMGRGNTGELFF. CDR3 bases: TGTGCTAGTGCCCGAATGGGCAGGGGGAACACCGGGGAGCTGTTTTTT. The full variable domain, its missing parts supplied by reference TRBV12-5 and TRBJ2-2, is DARVTQTPRHKVTEMGQEVTMRCQPILGHNTVFWYRQTMMQGLELLAYFRNRAPLDDSGMPKDRFSAEMPDATLATLKIQPSEPRDSAVYFCASARMGRGNTGELFFGEGSRLTVL.

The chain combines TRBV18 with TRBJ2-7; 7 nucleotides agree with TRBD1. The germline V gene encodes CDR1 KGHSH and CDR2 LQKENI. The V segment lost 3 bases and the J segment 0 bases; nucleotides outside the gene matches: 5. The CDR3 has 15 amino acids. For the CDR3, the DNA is TGTGCCAGCTCACCCGGGACAGTCGGCTCCTACGAGCAGTACTTC. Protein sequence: CASSPGTVGSYEQYF.